This is a list of T cell receptor beta chains from one sample in a study of cytomegalovirus exposure and HLA in healthy donors. Repertoires were generated with immunoSEQ multiplex PCR, while TCRdb's copy carries only in-frame clones and drops some. The sample includes 80,000 to 100,000 clones, roughly 81% of them seen just once. Sample: PBMCs. Receptors were obtained from a man aged 40-49 years in good health and CMV-seronegative. Each CDR3 is given with its conserved first and last residue. The D gene is left open where the match is weak. Clone sizes are given selectively: once, few, many, or a class where the clone is expanded.

clone size	D gene	V gene	J gene	CDR3 DNA	CDR3 protein
-	-	TRBV5-6	TRBJ1-1	TGTGCCAGCAGCCCTAGGGGGGGATGGGAGCGCGCTGAAGCTTTCTTT	CASSPRGGWERAEAFF
once	TRBD1	TRBV10-1	TRBJ1-6	TGCGCCAGCAGTGGGGGACAGGGGAGTAATTCACCCCTCCACTTT	CASSGGQGSNSPLHF
-	-	TRBV10-2	TRBJ1-2	TGCGCCAGCAGTGAGTCCTCCAACTATGGCTACACCTTC	CASSESSNYGYTF
once	-	TRBV19	TRBJ2-7	TGTGCCAGTAGCCCTCGGGGTAGCTCCTACGAGCAGTACTTC	CASSPRGSSYEQYF
-	-	TRBV6-1	TRBJ1-1	TGTGCCAGCATATTACAGGGGAACACTGAAGCTTTCTTT	CASILQGNTEAFF
-	-	TRBV5-1	TRBJ2-5	TGCGCCAGCAGCAGTGCGGGTAACCAAGAGACCCAGTACTTC	CASSSAGNQETQYF
-	-	TRBV25-1	TRBJ1-6	TGTGCCAGCAGTGCGGACAGAATCACTTCACCCCTCCACTTT	CASSADRITSPLHF
-	-	TRBV19	TRBJ1-5	TGTGCCAGTAGTACACCGGGTGGAAATCAGCCCCAGCATTTT	CASSTPGGNQPQHF
few	-	TRBV11-2	TRBJ1-6	TGTGCCAGCAGCTTCGGGGGTACGGACAATTCACCCCTCCACTTT	CASSFGGTDNSPLHF
-	-	TRBV6-5	TRBJ2-7	TGTGCCAGCAGTGAAAGGGGTTCCTACGAGCAGTACTTC	CASSERGSYEQYF